The next 4 T cell receptor beta chains were all read from a single sample in a study of Graves' ophthalmopathy and Graves' hyperthyroidism. Amplification targeted the TCR beta CDR3 regions, with RNA transcripts as the source material. Second-round multiplex PCR followed a first-round RT-PCR using HTBI primers. MiXCR was run by TCRdb on the multiplex PCR reads, yielding one entry per CDR3 protein. Of some 160,000 distinct CDR3 sequences listed, under 45% are singletons. The source material was peripheral blood. These receptors originate from a man aged 25 to 45 with Graves' ophthalmopathy.

Ten or more counts support this clonotype. V usage is TRBV20-1 and J usage is TRBJ2-5; D possibly corresponds to TRBD1 (7 bases). CDR3 size: 13 residues. Trimming stripped 6 bases from V and 10 bases from J, with 21 bases between. Per the germline V gene, CDR1 is DFQATT and CDR2 is SNEGSKA (reference sequence). The CDR3 reads CSALNVNQGGQYF. In DNA, the CDR3 is TGCAGTGCCCTTAACGTCAACCAGGGGGGCCAGTACTTC.

This clonotype was seen ten or more times. The CDR3 spells CASSFPGNGNQPQHF. CDR3 DNA sequence: TGTGCCAGCAGTTTTCCCGGGAACGGCAATCAGCCCCAGCATTTT. The chain joins TRBV12-3 or TRBV12-4 to TRBJ1-5; D is uncertain. Trimming took off 3 bases at V and 2 bases at J, with 11 bases between the two ends. This CDR3 has 15 amino acids.

In this sample, this clonotype turned up once. In nucleotides, the CDR3 is TGTGCCAGCAGCGGGACAGGGGGCTCTTATGGCTACACCTTC. Protein product: CASSGTGGSYGYTF. The chain couples TRBV11-2 to TRBJ1-2; TRBD1 agrees at 12 bases. CDR3 size: 14 residues. The trim removed 5 bases at V and 5 bases at J, leaving 3 bases unmatched. Germline CDR1 is SGHAT and CDR2 is FQNNGV.

This clonotype was picked up many times. CDR3 sequence reads: CASRLAGTEQSGANVLTF. CDR3 bases: TGTGCCAGCAGACTCGCCGGGACAGAACAATCTGGGGCCAACGTCCTGACTTTC. J is TRBJ2-6 and V is TRBV27; 7 bases align to TRBD1. The V gene's germline CDR1 is MNHEY and CDR2 SMNVEV (reference sequence). V gave up 6 bases and J gave up 1 base; unmatched junction bases: 12. This CDR3 region has 18 residues.